This T cell receptor beta chain appears in the sequencing data of a study of control samples from healthy donors and cancer patients. With 7 bases clipped from V and 2 bases from J, the junction kept 2 bases outside the gene matches. CDR1 and CDR2 (germline): SEHNR, FQNEAQ (reference sequence). The CDR3 contains 12 residues. TCRdb's copy holds only in-frame clones and misses some; the assay was immunoSEQ multiplex PCR. The sample includes 100,000 to 150,000 clones, approximately 90% of them seen just once. The origin of this receptor is a woman between 18 and 29 years old in good health. The chain has TRBV7-9 and TRBJ2-7; 7 nucleotides line up with TRBD1. The sequenced sample was blood. The CDR3 coding sequence is TGTGCCAGCACCGGGACAGCCTACGAGCAGTACTTC. The encoded protein is CASTGTAYEQYF.